Each of the 18 T cell receptor beta chains below was sequenced from the same sample in a study of blood T cell repertoires in COVID-19. Sequencing used immunoSEQ multiplex PCR; TCRdb keeps in-frame clones, though not all of them. The sample yields 300,000 to 350,000 clones, more than 75% seen once. The specimen was peripheral blood. Receptor source: a woman aged 18 to 35 who had recovered from COVID-19.

The chain carries TRBV2 and TRBJ1-5; tentative D call: TRBD1 (6 bases). The CDR3 has 14 amino acids. Germline V gene lookup returns CDR1 SNHLY and CDR2 FYNNEI. V lost 6 bases and J lost 4, with 13 bases in between. The CDR3 protein is CASRDGGANQPQHF. CDR3 bases: TGTGCCAGCAGGGACGGGGGGGCTAATCAGCCCCAGCATTTT.

V is TRBV5-6 and J is TRBJ2-3; perhaps TRBD1 as D (6 bases). The germline V gene has CDR1 SGHDT and CDR2 YYEEEE. The CDR3 sequence is 12 residues long. V lost 4 bases and J lost 5, with 8 bases in between. CDR3 DNA: TGTGCCAGCAGCACAGGGATAGATACGCAGTATTTT. As protein: CASSTGIDTQYF.

V is TRBV2 and J is TRBJ2-5; 7 nucleotides line up with TRBD2. This CDR3 is 16 amino acids long. Germline V gene data show CDR1 as SNHLY and CDR2 as FYNNEI. The trim removed 0 bases at V and 1 base at J, leaving 5 bases unmatched. CDR3 sequence (DNA): TGTGCCAGCAGTGAAGCCTCACTAGCGCGCCAAGAGACCCAGTACTTC. This sequence encodes CASSEASLARQETQYF.

The chain uses TRBV4-1 and TRBJ2-2, with a weak D call TRBD2 (5 bases). V was shortened by 1 base and J by 1 base, with 10 bases between the two germline ends. This CDR3 is built from 16 residues. Germline-derived CDR1 and CDR2 are MGHRA and YSYEKL. CDR3 nucleotides: TGCGCCAGCAGCCAAGGAGGAGGACTGAACACCGGGGAGCTGTTTTTT. Translated, it gives CASSQGGGLNTGELFF.

The chain is built from TRBV7-9 and TRBJ1-2; D unresolved. Germline CDR1 SEHNR, CDR2 FQNEAQ (reference sequence). The CDR3 length is 15 residues. The V end was cut by 5 bases, the J end by 0 bases, with 13 bases between. CDR3 nucleotides: TGTGCCAGCAGCCCCCGGGTCTCCCCTAACTATGGCTACACCTTC. Encoded protein: CASSPRVSPNYGYTF. The complete variable domain, with remaining parts taken from reference TRBV7-9 and TRBJ1-2, reads DTGVSQNPRHKITKRGQNVTFRCDPISEHNRLYWYRQTLGQGPEFLTYFQNEAQLEKSRLLSDRFSAERPKGSFSTLEIQRTEQGDSAMYLCASSPRVSPNYGYTFGSGTRLTVV.

The chain joins TRBV6-2 or TRBV6-3 to TRBJ2-3; D unresolved. The CDR3 runs 13 residues. V was clipped by 6 bases and J by 4 bases, with 11 bases between them. Germline values: CDR1 MNHEY, CDR2 SVGEGT. The CDR3 DNA sequence: TGTGCCAGCAGCGTCTTCCCCTCAGATACGCAGTATTTT. Protein: CASSVFPSDTQYF.

The gene calls are TRBV12-3 or TRBV12-4 and TRBJ1-1, with no clear D. The CDR3 has 11 residues. The V end was cut by 3 bases, the J end by 8 bases, with 7 bases between. CDR3 bases: TGTGCCAGCAGTTTTGGGCAGGAAGCTTTCTTT. Encoded protein: CASSFGQEAFF.

The chain uses TRBV7-9 and TRBJ1-2; D is ambiguous. Germline CDR1 is SEHNR and CDR2 is FQNEAQ (reference sequence). This CDR3 has 12 amino acids. With 4 bases removed from V and 8 bases from J, the gap between germline ends came to 11 bases. The CDR3 DNA reads as TGTGCCAGCAGCTCCGATGGGCCCGGCTACACCTTC. It is translated as CASSSDGPGYTF. The whole variable domain, remainder taken from reference TRBV7-9 and TRBJ1-2, is DTGVSQNPRHKITKRGQNVTFRCDPISEHNRLYWYRQTLGQGPEFLTYFQNEAQLEKSRLLSDRFSAERPKGSFSTLEIQRTEQGDSAMYLCASSSDGPGYTFGSGTRLTVV.

About this clone itself: Other DNA sequences within the sample encode an identical CDR3. The chain has TRBV4-1 and TRBJ1-1; maybe TRBD1 (5 bases). CDR1 is MGHRA and CDR2 is YSYEKL in the germline V gene. Trimming pared 0 bases from V and 5 bases from J, leaving 10 bases between. CDR3 length equals 14 residues. The CDR3, as DNA: TGCGCCAGCAGCCAAGACGAGGGGAGGACTGAAGCTTTCTTT. It is translated as CASSQDEGRTEAFF.

V and J are TRBV4-3 and TRBJ2-3, with 7 bases fitting TRBD2. CDR1 is LGHNA and CDR2 is YSLEER in the germline V gene. The V and J ends lost 4 bases and 1 base, in that order; junction bases with no gene match: 14. The CDR3 consists of 18 residues. The CDR3 is CASSPRHGREYGTDTQYF. Here the CDR3 DNA reads TGCGCCAGCAGCCCCCGGCATGGGCGGGAGTATGGCACAGATACGCAGTATTTT.

This chain uses TRBV15 with TRBJ2-1, with D tentatively TRBD2 (7 bases). The V end was cut by 8 bases, the J end by 5 bases, with 13 bases between. This CDR3 has 13 residues. Germline V gene data show CDR1 as LNHNV and CDR2 as YYDKDF (reference sequence). The CDR3 coding sequence is TGTGCCACCGCGGAGGGGGGGGACAATGAGCAGTTCTTC. Its protein product is CATAEGGDNEQFF.

This sequence joins TRBV19 and TRBJ2-6; 9 bases are shared with TRBD1. The CDR3 has 19 amino acids. The V and J ends lost 4 bases and 2 bases, in that order; junction bases with no gene match: 12. CDR1 and CDR2 (germline): LNHDA, SQIVND (reference sequence). Here the CDR3 reads CASSTPLWDRATGANVLTF. The CDR3 nucleotides are TGTGCCAGTAGTACCCCCCTTTGGGACAGGGCCACTGGGGCCAACGTCCTGACTTTC.

The V gene is TRBV6-2 or TRBV6-3, the J gene TRBJ2-5, with no clear D. In germline, CDR1 is MNHEY, CDR2 SVGEGT. Trimming shortened V by 0 bases and J by 5 bases, and 10 bases separated the two germline ends. The CDR3 contains 14 residues. CDR3 in DNA: TGTGCCAGCAGTTACTCCACTAATCGCGAGACCCAGTACTTC. As protein: CASSYSTNRETQYF.

The chain has TRBV19 and TRBJ1-1, with D tentatively TRBD1 (6 bases). The CDR3 covers 14 residues. V was trimmed by 5 bases and J by 7 bases, leaving 17 bases between them. The germline V gene encodes CDR1 LNHDA and CDR2 SQIVND (reference sequence). In nucleotides, the CDR3 is TGTGCCAGTAGTGTAAACAGGGTTGGTCGTGAAGCTTTCTTT. This sequence encodes CASSVNRVGREAFF.

J is TRBJ1-2 and V is TRBV7-6; D uncertain. V lost 8 bases and J 3 bases, leaving 10 bases between the germline ends. The CDR3 covers 12 residues. In germline, CDR1 is SGHVS, CDR2 FNYEAQ. The CDR3 spells CASWEEDYGYTF. In DNA, the CDR3 is TGTGCCAGCTGGGAGGAGGACTATGGCTACACCTTC.

Notes on this clone: The same CDR3 arises from other DNA sequences in this sample as well. J is TRBJ2-5 and V is TRBV9; 10 nucleotides agree with TRBD1. CDR3 length: 15 amino acids. Germline V lookup: CDR1 SGDLS, CDR2 YYNGEE. The junction had 3 bases not matched to a gene; V was cut back by 0 bases and J by 4 bases. For the CDR3, the DNA is TGTGCCAGCAGCGTAGCGACAGGGGGCCGAGAGACCCAGTACTTC. Translation: CASSVATGGRETQYF.

CDR3 in DNA: TGCGCCAGCAGCTTGGGTCCCCCAAGGACAGGGGTGGCCAAAAACATTCAGTACTTC. Protein sequence: CASSLGPPRTGVAKNIQYF. This chain joins TRBV5-1 and TRBJ2-4; 9 nucleotides agree with TRBD1. Germline CDR1 is SGHRS and CDR2 is YFSETQ. V gave up 0 bases and J gave up 1 base; unmatched junction bases: 11. The CDR3 runs to 19 residues.

The chain couples TRBV6-5 to TRBJ1-2; D might be TRBD1 (5 bases). Germline V CDR1 and CDR2: MNHEY, SVGAGI. Trimming pared 0 bases from V and 5 bases from J, leaving 13 bases between. This CDR3 spans 15 amino acids. CDR3 sequence reads: CASSYSGGIEYGYTF. The CDR3 DNA sequence: TGTGCCAGCAGTTACTCGGGGGGGATCGAATATGGCTACACCTTC.